This TCR beta chain was captured in a study of blood T cell repertoires in COVID-19. On the study more broadly: Sites across the United States, Italy and Spain contributed samples from acute and convalescent COVID-19. Sample material is recorded as cDNA or gDNA derived from T cells, B-cell-depleted T cells, or PBMCs.

CDR1 and CDR2 (germline): SGDLS, YYNGEE. V dropped 5 bases and J dropped 4; count of bases not matched to a gene: 11. This CDR3 has 16 residues. Followed over time, Seattle patients had been enrolled while infection was active. Original methodology: It was from reference gene primer amplification that nucleated cell counts were estimated. TCRdb keeps only in-frame clones here, not all; method: immunoSEQ multiplex PCR. V and J calls and clone size follow that table, whereas D and trimming were derived from the DNA. The table shows fewer than 85,000 clones, with approximately 83% occurring only once. The rearrangement uses TRBV9 and TRBJ1-2; 10 nucleotides agree with TRBD1. The sequence was obtained from a man aged 25 to 45 with COVID-19, enrolled during active disease. Sequencing was done on a sample of peripheral blood. This CDR3 is CASSGLGTGEGYGYTF. The CDR3 region has the DNA TGTGCCAGCAGTGGGTTGGGGACAGGGGAGGGCTATGGCTACACCTTC.